The 29 T cell receptor beta chains presented below share a single source sample, sequenced in a study of blood T cell repertoires in COVID-19. Method: immunoSEQ multiplex PCR; TCRdb's copy keeps in-frame clones and lacks some. Seen here are roughly 400,000 clones, about 83% observed once, and the top ten hold approximately 9.3%. The specimen sequenced was PBMCs or T cells enriched from blood (not recorded which). These receptors were obtained from a woman aged 50 to 60 who had recovered from COVID-19.

The genes are TRBV7-9 and TRBJ1-1, with a weak D call TRBD1 (5 bases). The V end was cut by 4 bases, the J end by 0 bases, with 9 bases between. Germline lookup yields CDR1 SEHNR and CDR2 FQNEAQ (reference sequence). The CDR3 has 14 amino acids. The chain's CDR3 is CASSSRQMNTEAFF. CDR3 nucleotide sequence: TGTGCCAGCAGCTCGCGACAGATGAACACTGAAGCTTTCTTT. Full variable domain (missing parts from reference TRBV7-9 and TRBJ1-1): DTGVSQNPRHKITKRGQNVTFRCDPISEHNRLYWYRQTLGQGPEFLTYFQNEAQLEKSRLLSDRFSAERPKGSFSTLEIQRTEQGDSAMYLCASSSRQMNTEAFFGQGTRLTVV.

For the CDR3, the DNA is TGTGCCAGCTCACTAGCGGGTAGCACAGATACGCAGTATTTT. Protein: CASSLAGSTDTQYF. The chain joins TRBV24-1 to TRBJ2-3; 9 positions agree with TRBD2. The CDR3 is made up of 14 amino acids. J was trimmed by 0 bases and V by 11 bases; bases with no gene match: 5. Germline CDR1 is KGHDR and CDR2 is SFDVKD.

The rearrangement links TRBV27 to TRBJ2-7, with a weak D call TRBD2 (6 bases). V was shortened by 5 bases and J by 5 bases, with 16 bases between the two germline ends. Germline CDR1 and CDR2: MNHEY and SMNVEV (reference sequence). The CDR3 covers 14 residues. Here the CDR3 DNA reads TGTGCCAGCAGTACGGGACTCCTCCTCAACGAGCAGTACTTC. This sequence encodes CASSTGLLLNEQYF.

The genes are TRBV6-6 and TRBJ2-7; D perhaps matches TRBD2 (6 bases). The CDR3 is made up of 14 amino acids. Germline V gives CDR1 MNHNY, CDR2 SVGAGI (reference sequence). V was trimmed by 6 bases and J by 6 bases, leaving 18 bases between them. The CDR3 DNA follows: TGTGCCAGCAGGGGACTTCTAGGCGTGGGCGAGCAGTACTTC. Translating it yields CASRGLLGVGEQYF.

This chain links TRBV6-5 with TRBJ2-2, with D possibly TRBD2 on 5 matching bases. In germline, CDR1 is MNHEY, CDR2 SVGAGI. V was pared by 8 bases and J by 5 bases, with 15 bases between. The CDR3 spans 14 residues. In DNA, the CDR3 is TGTGCCAGCTGGACTCTCCACTCAACCGGGGAGCTGTTTTTT. As protein: CASWTLHSTGELFF.

In this sample, this clone turned up once. The rearrangement uses TRBV20-1 and TRBJ1-5, with D maybe TRBD1 (6 bases). Germline-derived CDR1 and CDR2 are DFQATT and SNEGSKA (reference sequence). This CDR3 region has 14 residues. V lost 3 bases and J lost 6, with 15 bases in between. The DNA of the CDR3 is TGCAGTGCTAGTGGGGGGCGAGGGGGTCAGCCCCAGCATTTT. Translation: CSASGGRGGQPQHF.

The CDR3 sequence is CASSLPGNEQYF. The CDR3 bases are TGTGCCAGCAGCTTACCGGGGAACGAGCAGTACTTC. V usage is TRBV11-1 and J usage is TRBJ2-7, with D tentatively TRBD2 (5 bases). The V end was cut by 2 bases, the J end by 5 bases, with 7 bases between. This CDR3 is built from 12 residues. CDR1 and CDR2 (germline): SGHAT, FQDESV (reference sequence). The full variable domain, its missing parts supplied by reference TRBV11-1 and TRBJ2-7, is EAEVAQSPRYKITEKSQAVAFWCDPISGHATLYWYRQILGQGPELLVQFQDESVVDDSQLPKDRFSAERLKGVDSTLKIQPAELGDSAMYLCASSLPGNEQYFGPGTRLTVT.

The CDR3 DNA reads as TGTGCCAGCAGCTTAGGCTACGGGGTTGCAGTGCAGTTCTTC. Encoded protein: CASSLGYGVAVQFF. The chain is built from TRBV7-9 and TRBJ2-1, with a tentative D call TRBD2 (5 bases). This CDR3 spans 14 amino acids. CDR1 is SEHNR and CDR2 is FQNEAQ in the germline V gene (reference sequence). Trimming cost V 1 base and J 12 bases, with 16 bases left between them.

CDR3 region: CASAGGANYGYTF. The CDR3 DNA reads as TGTGCCAGTGCAGGGGGAGCTAACTATGGCTACACCTTC. The V and J genes are TRBV27 and TRBJ1-2, with 7 bases that match TRBD1. After removal of 9 bases from V and 0 bases from J, the junction contained 4 bases not matched to a gene. Germline V gene sequence: CDR1 MNHEY, CDR2 SMNVEV (reference sequence). CDR3 length: 13 amino acids.

This clone was seen just once. V usage is TRBV18 and J usage is TRBJ1-4; D is ambiguous. CDR1 and CDR2 from the germline V gene are KGHSH and LQKENI. With 1 base removed from V and 8 bases from J, the gap between germline ends came to 14 bases. The CDR3 has 15 residues. The CDR3 is CASSPQTGFEEKLFF. In nucleotides, the CDR3 is TGTGCCAGCTCACCACAAACGGGATTTGAGGAAAAACTGTTTTTT.

The chain links TRBV6-5 to TRBJ1-4; TRBD1 agrees at 10 bases. V lost 3 bases, J lost 6 bases, and 4 bases stayed unmatched. The CDR3 spans 15 residues. Looked up from germline, CDR1 is MNHEY and CDR2 is SVGAGI. CDR3 nucleotide sequence: TGTGCCAGCAGTTATGGACAGGGGGAGTATGAAAAACTGTTTTTT. Protein: CASSYGQGEYEKLFF.

The chain joins TRBV30 to TRBJ1-2; possible D gene TRBD1, 6 bases. The CDR3 is 13 residues long. The germline gives CDR1 GTSNPN, CDR2 SVGIG (reference sequence). V lost 5 bases and J 5 bases, leaving 15 bases between the germline ends. This CDR3 is CAWEGDRRYGYTF. CDR3 sequence (DNA): TGTGCCTGGGAGGGGGACCGCCGATATGGCTACACCTTC.

Ten or more counts support this clone. The gene calls are TRBV5-5 and TRBJ1-2; D perhaps matches TRBD1 (6 bases). The CDR3 consists of 17 residues. CDR1 and CDR2 from the germline V gene are SGHKS and YYEKEE (reference sequence). The V and J ends lost 3 bases and 7 bases respectively, with 25 bases between them. CDR3 in DNA: TGTGCCAGCAGCTGGGAGATACAGGGCAGGGGAGAAGGTGGCTACACCTTC. The encoded protein is CASSWEIQGRGEGGYTF.

J is TRBJ1-1 and V is TRBV24-1, with D possibly being TRBD1 (6 bases). V was trimmed by 9 bases and J by 1 base, leaving 11 bases between them. CDR1 and CDR2 from the germline V gene are KGHDR and SFDVKD. CDR3 size: 13 residues. CDR3 nucleotide sequence: TGTGCCACCCGTGGACAGACGAACACTGAAGCTTTCTTT. Its translation is CATRGQTNTEAFF.

The rearrangement uses TRBV27 and TRBJ1-2, with D perhaps TRBD1 (5 bases). Trimming shortened V by 0 bases and J by 6 bases, and 17 bases separated the two germline ends. This CDR3 comprises 16 residues. CDR1 is MNHEY, CDR2 SMNVEV, per germline (reference sequence). In nucleotides, the CDR3 is TGTGCCAGCAGTTTATCGTTTCAGGGCTCTTGGGATGGCTACACCTTC. Its translation is CASSLSFQGSWDGYTF.

V usage is TRBV14 and J usage is TRBJ1-2; perhaps TRBD1 as D (6 bases). CDR3 length: 14 residues. V was clipped by 1 base and J by 7 bases, with 13 bases between them. Germline CDR1 SGHDN, CDR2 FVKESK. CDR3 nucleotides: TGTGCCAGCAGCCAAGTAGGGGGACATCGTGGCTACACCTTC. It yields the protein CASSQVGGHRGYTF.

This chain connects TRBV29-1 to TRBJ1-2; tentative D call: TRBD1 (5 bases). CDR1 SQVTM and CDR2 ANQGSEA come from the germline V gene. The CDR3 covers 13 residues. V was trimmed by 3 bases and J by 3 bases, leaving 11 bases between them. CDR3 residues: CSVDGGGDYGYTF. As DNA, the CDR3 is TGCAGCGTTGACGGGGGAGGGGACTATGGCTACACCTTC.

V is TRBV19 and J is TRBJ1-2; perhaps TRBD1 as D (5 bases). The length of the CDR3 is 16 residues. Germline V CDR1 and CDR2: LNHDA, SQIVND (reference sequence). Trimming shortened V by 2 bases and J by 6 bases, and 19 bases separated the two germline ends. The CDR3 DNA sequence: TGTGCCAGTAGTATACCCCTTTTTGATAGGGGTAATGGCTACACCTTC. Its protein is CASSIPLFDRGNGYTF.

This chain connects TRBV7-8 to TRBJ2-7; 8 positions agree with TRBD2. Germline assignment: CDR1 SGHVS and CDR2 FQNEAQ. J gave up 0 bases and V 3 bases, and 10 bases lay outside the gene matches. The CDR3 consists of 17 residues. CDR3 in DNA: TGTGCCAGCAGCTTTTCGCGGGGGGCCTCGAGCTCCTACGAGCAGTACTTC. As protein: CASSFSRGASSSYEQYF.

The chain recombines TRBV7-9 with TRBJ1-3, with 8 bases fitting TRBD1. Trimming took 7 bases from V and 3 from J; bases not matched to a gene: 5. Germline CDR1 and CDR2: SEHNR and FQNEAQ (reference sequence). The CDR3 spans 14 residues. The CDR3 sequence is CASTGQGYGNTIYF. CDR3 coding DNA: TGTGCCAGCACCGGACAGGGTTATGGAAACACCATATATTTT.

The rearrangement joins TRBV6-2 or TRBV6-3 to TRBJ2-2, with D possibly matching TRBD1 (6 bases). V shed 5 bases and J shed 9 bases, with 10 bases lying between them. In germline, CDR1 is MNHEY, CDR2 SVGEGT. The CDR3 spans 12 residues. The CDR3 region has the DNA TGTGCCAGCAGTCGGACAGTCCGGGAGCTGTTTTTT. Amino acid sequence: CASSRTVRELFF.

This rearrangement joins TRBV5-1 to TRBJ1-2; 9 bases are shared with TRBD1. Losses at the gene ends were 0 bases for V and 3 bases for J; bases not matched to a gene: 0. Germline CDR1 SGHRS, CDR2 YFSETQ. This CDR3 region has 14 residues. The CDR3 is CASSLGDRDYGYTF. In nucleotides, the CDR3 is TGCGCCAGCAGCTTGGGGGACAGGGACTATGGCTACACCTTC.

V is TRBV25-1 and J is TRBJ1-6, with TRBD1 matching 7 bases. V lost 6 bases, J lost 2 bases, and 10 bases stayed unmatched. Germline V gene lookup returns CDR1 MGHDK and CDR2 SYGVNS. The CDR3 runs to 17 residues. Here the CDR3 DNA reads TGTGCCAGCAGAGACAACAGGGGATGGACCTATAATTCACCCCTCCACTTT. This encodes CASRDNRGWTYNSPLHF.

V usage is TRBV9 and J usage is TRBJ2-6, with TRBD1 as a possible D gene (6 bases). This CDR3 spans 15 amino acids. Germline V CDR1 and CDR2: SGDLS, YYNGEE. V lost 4 bases to trimming and J lost 1 base, with 9 bases between them. The chain's CDR3 is CASSKQGSGANVLTF. As DNA, the CDR3 is TGTGCCAGCAGCAAACAGGGATCTGGGGCCAACGTCCTGACTTTC.

The genes are TRBV5-1 and TRBJ2-5; no definite D call. V was clipped by 4 bases and J by 5 bases, with 12 bases between them. This CDR3 has 13 amino acids. CDR1 is SGHRS and CDR2 is YFSETQ in the germline V gene. The DNA for the CDR3 is TGCGCCAGCAGCGCCGACTCGAGGGAGACCCAGTACTTC. Its translation is CASSADSRETQYF.

The V and J genes are TRBV10-3 and TRBJ2-1; D might be TRBD2 (5 bases). CDR1 is ENHRY, CDR2 SYGVKD, per germline. Trimming removed 11 bases at V and 5 bases at J, with 16 bases between. The CDR3 spans 13 residues. This CDR3 reads CAAGGLNNNEQFF. Here the CDR3 DNA reads TGTGCCGCCGGAGGACTGAATAACAATGAGCAGTTCTTC.

V is TRBV6-1 and J is TRBJ1-2, with 7 bases lining up with TRBD1. The junction had 20 bases not matched to a gene; V was cut back by 2 bases and J by 8 bases. CDR1 is MNHNS and CDR2 is SASEGT in the germline V gene. The CDR3 is 18 residues long. The CDR3: CASSEKKWITTGLEGYTF. The CDR3 DNA reads as TGTGCCAGCAGTGAAAAAAAATGGATTACGACAGGGCTAGAAGGCTACACCTTC.

This clone has a single count. CDR3 in amino acids: CATSRDYSYEQYF. The CDR3 DNA reads TGTGCCACCAGCAGAGATTACAGCTACGAGCAGTACTTC. The chain joins TRBV15 to TRBJ2-7; D unclear. Germline CDR1 is LNHNV and CDR2 is YYDKDF (reference sequence). V was trimmed by 0 bases and J by 3 bases, leaving 6 bases between them. The CDR3 is 13 amino acids.

This CDR3 is CASSPLTFEQYF. The CDR3, as DNA: TGTGCCAGCAGCCCCTTGACATTCGAGCAGTACTTC. This sequence joins TRBV28 and TRBJ2-7; D remains ambiguous. The V end was cut by 6 bases, the J end by 6 bases, with 12 bases between. Looked up from germline, CDR1 is MDHEN and CDR2 is SYDVKM. The CDR3 is made up of 12 amino acids.